The 24 T cell receptor beta chains given below trace back to one sample, sequenced in a study of T cell changes during pregnancy in multiple sclerosis. Clones were read by immunoSEQ multiplex PCR, and TCRdb kept only the in-frame ones, dropping some. The repertoire holds 100,000 or so clones, around nine tenths seen once, with more than 0.95% in the top ten. This specimen was peripheral blood, taken in the second trimester of pregnancy. All receptors derive from a female donor with multiple sclerosis, enrolled in a pregnancy study.

The chain couples TRBV19 to TRBJ1-2, with 11 bases that match TRBD1. CDR1 is LNHDA and CDR2 is SQIVND in the germline V gene (reference sequence). The CDR3 extends over 16 amino acids. V lost 7 bases to trimming and J lost 8 bases; unmatched junction nucleotides: 15. The CDR3 region is CASTVLTGQGAGGYTF. CDR3 bases: TGTGCCAGTACTGTTCTAACTGGACAGGGGGCGGGAGGCTACACCTTC.

The V and J genes are TRBV6-5 and TRBJ1-6; D is possibly TRBD1 (5 bases). CDR3 size: 14 residues. Germline V lookup: CDR1 MNHEY, CDR2 SVGAGI. V lost 6 bases and J lost 8, with 14 bases in between. This chain's CDR3 is CASRLRGGDSPLHF. The CDR3 bases are TGTGCCAGCAGGCTACGGGGAGGGGATTCACCCCTCCACTTT.

V gene TRBV19 combines with J gene TRBJ2-3, with 12 positions matching TRBD2. Trimming removed 4 bases from V and 5 bases from J; junction bases left unmatched: 7. There are 16 residues in the CDR3. Germline V gene sequence: CDR1 LNHDA, CDR2 SQIVND (reference sequence). This CDR3 is CASSTPSGGAVDTQYF. The CDR3 bases are TGTGCCAGTAGTACCCCTAGCGGGGGGGCGGTAGATACGCAGTATTTT.

The V gene is TRBV2, the J gene TRBJ2-5; 11 positions agree with TRBD1. The ends lost 7 bases at V and 7 bases at J; junction bases unmatched: 11. The CDR3 length is 15 residues. The germline V gene has CDR1 SNHLY and CDR2 FYNNEI. CDR3 region: CASNQDRGRSGTQYF. CDR3 nucleotide sequence: TGTGCCAGCAACCAGGACAGGGGGCGTTCGGGGACCCAGTACTTC.

The genes are TRBV6-1 and TRBJ1-1, with TRBD1 as a possible D gene (6 bases). Germline V gene sequence: CDR1 MNHNS, CDR2 SASEGT. V was cut by 7 bases and J by 4 bases, with 10 bases left in between. The CDR3 consists of 12 residues. The CDR3 nucleotides are TGTGCCAGCACCAGGGGAGTCACTGAAGCTTTCTTT. Protein sequence: CASTRGVTEAFF.

The chain employs TRBV10-3 and TRBJ2-7, with 7 bases aligning to TRBD1. The CDR3 contains 15 residues. The ends lost 0 bases at V and 2 bases at J; junction bases unmatched: 4. The germline gives CDR1 ENHRY, CDR2 SYGVKD. This CDR3 is CAISESTGAPYEQYF. CDR3 coding DNA: TGTGCCATCAGTGAGTCAACAGGGGCCCCCTACGAGCAGTACTTC.

The V gene is TRBV19, the J gene TRBJ2-4, with TRBD2 as a possible D gene (5 bases). Trimming stripped 3 bases from V and 0 bases from J, with 9 bases between. Germline V gene data show CDR1 as LNHDA and CDR2 as SQIVND (reference sequence). There are 15 residues in the CDR3. The CDR3 coding sequence is TGTGCCAGTAGTATGGAGGTCTTAGCCAAAAACATTCAGTACTTC. Translating gives CASSMEVLAKNIQYF.

A remark on this clone: One end of the junction fails to match germline, which may point to a read error. The chain has TRBV7-3 and TRBJ2-2, with TRBD1 identical over 7 bases. The CDR3 spans 16 residues. CDR1 and CDR2 from the germline V gene are SGHTA and FQGTGA. This chain's CDR3 is CASSLTGTVGAGELFF. The CDR3 DNA follows: TGTGCCAGCAGTTTAACCGGGACAGTGGGGGCCGGGGAGCTGTTTTTT.

The chain links TRBV7-3 to TRBJ2-3; D is ambiguous. Germline CDR1 is SGHTA and CDR2 is FQGTGA. The V end lost 2 bases, the J end lost 2 bases, and 11 bases lay between the germline ends. The CDR3 totals 15 residues. The CDR3 region is CASSLGTTYTDTQYF. The CDR3 bases are TGTGCCAGCAGCTTAGGCACTACCTACACAGATACGCAGTATTTT.

The chain has TRBV30 and TRBJ1-2; 7 bases fit TRBD1. The CDR3 has 10 residues. CDR1 is GTSNPN, CDR2 SVGIG, per germline (reference sequence). Here the CDR3 reads CTTGAGGYTF. Written as DNA, the CDR3 is TGTACAACAGGGGCTGGTGGCTACACCTTC. Filled out from reference TRBV30 and TRBJ1-2, the complete variable domain reads SQTIHQWPATLVQPVGSPLSLECTVEGTSNPNLYWYRQAAGRGLQLLFYSVGIGQISSEVPQNLSASRPQDRQFILSSKKLLLSDSGFYLCTTGAGGYTFGSGTRLTVV.

This chain connects TRBV28 to TRBJ2-2; 11 bases match TRBD2. Germline CDR1 and CDR2: MDHEN and SYDVKM. Trimming removed 6 bases from V and 5 bases from J; junction bases left unmatched: 14. CDR3 length: 18 amino acids. This CDR3 reads CASSLGTSGPPWTGELFF. Here the CDR3 DNA reads TGTGCCAGCAGCCTCGGGACTAGCGGCCCACCTTGGACCGGGGAGCTGTTTTTT.

V gene TRBV1 combines with J gene TRBJ1-1; TRBD1, the table's D call, was not compared with the DNA. TRBV1 is tagged as a pseudogene. This CDR3 contains 17 residues. CDR3 coding DNA: TGCACCAGCAGCCAAGATTGGTTGGACAGGGGCAGCACTGAAGCTTTCTTT. Translation gives CTSSQDWLDRGSTEAFF.

This clone was counted a single time. The rearrangement joins TRBV11-2 to TRBJ1-2, with D possibly matching TRBD1 (5 bases). Trimming pared 0 bases from V and 4 bases from J, leaving 12 bases between. Germline V gene sequence: CDR1 SGHAT, CDR2 FQNNGV. This CDR3 is built from 15 residues. The CDR3 is CASSLDSGDGYGYTF. The CDR3 DNA reads TGTGCCAGCAGCTTAGATTCGGGGGATGGCTATGGCTACACCTTC.

The chain uses TRBV19 and TRBJ2-1; TRBD2 agrees at 9 bases. Per the germline V gene, CDR1 is LNHDA and CDR2 is SQIVND (reference sequence). CDR3 length equals 19 residues. The V and J ends lost 4 bases and 0 bases, in that order; junction bases with no gene match: 13. The CDR3 DNA follows: TGTGCCAGTAGTACCCACGGGACTAGCAGCTTAAGCTCCTACAATGAGCAGTTCTTC. It codes for CASSTHGTSSLSSYNEQFF.

The V gene is TRBV10-3, the J gene TRBJ2-5; possible D gene TRBD1, 6 bases. Germline V gene sequence: CDR1 ENHRY, CDR2 SYGVKD. Trimming stripped 2 bases from V and 2 bases from J, with 30 bases between. CDR3 length equals 21 residues. This CDR3 is CAISEPHRNYGGPQPQETQYF. DNA of the CDR3: TGTGCCATCAGTGAGCCTCATCGAAATTATGGGGGCCCACAACCTCAAGAGACCCAGTACTTC.

V usage is TRBV11-2 and J usage is TRBJ2-3, with a tentative D call TRBD2 (6 bases). The V gene's germline CDR1 is SGHAT and CDR2 FQNNGV. The CDR3 has 13 residues. Between the trimmed V and J ends, which lost 4 bases and 4 bases, there was a span of 9 bases. In DNA, the CDR3 is TGTGCCAGCAGCTCCGAGCGGGCAGATACGCAGTATTTT. Translation: CASSSERADTQYF. Full variable domain (missing parts from reference TRBV11-2 and TRBJ2-3): EAGVAQSPRYKIIEKRQSVAFWCNPISGHATLYWYQQILGQGPKLLIQFQNNGVVDDSQLPKDRFSAERLKGVDSTLKIQPAKLEDSAVYLCASSSERADTQYFGPGTRLTVL.

The gene calls are TRBV4-1 and TRBJ1-2; tentatively, D is TRBD1 (6 bases). The CDR3 consists of 14 residues. With 2 bases removed from V and 6 bases from J, the gap between germline ends came to 13 bases. Germline lookup yields CDR1 MGHRA and CDR2 YSYEKL. CDR3 sequence: CASSQTSHRDGYTF. The CDR3, as DNA: TGCGCCAGCAGCCAAACGTCCCACAGGGATGGCTACACCTTC.

This sequence joins TRBV4-1 and TRBJ2-2; weak D call: TRBD1 (6 bases). V lost 0 bases to trimming and J lost 1 base, with 12 bases between them. The CDR3 has 17 residues. Germline lookup yields CDR1 MGHRA and CDR2 YSYEKL. CDR3 in DNA: TGCGCCAGCAGCCAAGAGGCAGGGGCCCGGAACACCGGGGAGCTGTTTTTT. It specifies CASSQEAGARNTGELFF.

The chain links TRBV6-1 to TRBJ2-7, with no clear D. The CDR3 runs to 13 residues. Germline loops: CDR1 MNHNS, CDR2 SASEGT. V lost 1 base, J lost 1 base, and 5 bases lay in between. The CDR3: CASSEGSSYEQYF. For the CDR3, the DNA is TGTGCCAGCAGTGAAGGGAGTTCCTACGAGCAGTACTTC.

This sequence joins TRBV7-3 and TRBJ2-1, with 8 bases identical to TRBD2. Germline values: CDR1 SGHTA, CDR2 FQGTGA. V trimming: 4 bases; J trimming: 10 bases; junction bases outside the gene matches: 3. The CDR3 covers 12 residues. CDR3 sequence: CASSSSGGEQFF. CDR3 DNA sequence: TGTGCCAGCAGCTCCAGCGGGGGAGAGCAGTTCTTC.

J is TRBJ1-2 and V is TRBV2; no reliable D call. Germline lookup yields CDR1 SNHLY and CDR2 FYNNEI. Trimming left V 2 bases short and J 0 bases short, with 13 bases between. CDR3 size: 16 residues. The CDR3 DNA sequence: TGTGCCAGCAGTGAATCTCAGACACTAGCTAACTATGGCTACACCTTC. Amino acid sequence: CASSESQTLANYGYTF.

The chain carries TRBV27 and TRBJ2-2; possible D gene TRBD2, 6 bases. The CDR3 is 13 residues long. Trimming removed 8 bases from V and 3 bases from J, with 10 bases in between. The germline CDR1 and CDR2 sequences are MNHEY and SMNVEV (reference sequence). CDR3 sequence (DNA): TGTGCCAGCGGGGGACTTTACACCGGGGAGCTGTTTTTT. Translation gives CASGGLYTGELFF.

This chain uses TRBV27 with TRBJ2-1; 11 bases are a match to TRBD2. The V gene end was trimmed by 4 bases and the J gene end by 0 bases; junction bases not matched to a gene: 2. The CDR3 contains 16 residues. Germline V gene data show CDR1 as MNHEY and CDR2 as SMNVEV (reference sequence). Here the CDR3 DNA reads TGTGCCAGCAGTTCCCTAGCGGGAGGCTCCTACAATGAGCAGTTCTTC. Translation: CASSSLAGGSYNEQFF.

In this sample, this clone turned up once. The V call is TRBV30, the J call TRBJ1-4; the D gene is possibly TRBD1 (6 bases). The V gene lost 1 base and the J gene lost 6 bases, with 18 bases spanning the gap. Germline V gives CDR1 GTSNPN, CDR2 SVGIG (reference sequence). The CDR3 contains 16 residues. CDR3 loop: CAWSGGLTRADEKLFF. The CDR3 DNA is TGTGCCTGGAGTGGGGGGCTGACTCGGGCGGATGAAAAACTGTTTTTT.